This TCR beta chain was recorded in a study of blood T cell repertoires in COVID-19. The CDR3 sequence is 17 residues long. Trimming removed 3 bases at V and 5 bases at J, with 21 bases between. Per the germline V gene, CDR1 is SGHVS and CDR2 is FNYEAQ. Self-reported history from a screening survey and questionnaire set each donor's cohort. Before being deemed recovered, Cohort 3 donors had two negative PCRs, clearance, or symptom resolution. The method was immunoSEQ multiplex PCR; TCRdb's version includes in-frame clones alone and lacks a portion of them. The sample lists around 300,000 clones; approximately 92% were seen once.

The source material was PBMCs or T cells enriched from blood (not recorded which). The chain couples TRBV7-6 to TRBJ2-3; a weak D match, TRBD2 (6 bases). This sequence originates from a woman aged 18-29 years who had recovered from COVID-19. The CDR3 spells CASSFTPPGGLEDTQYF. The CDR3 DNA follows: TGTGCCAGCAGCTTTACCCCCCCCGGGGGATTGGAAGATACGCAGTATTTT.